This is a list of T cell receptor beta chains from one sample in a study of shared clonotypes between healthy human individuals. Repertoires were generated with immunoSEQ multiplex PCR, while TCRdb's copy carries only in-frame clones and drops some. This table holds fewer than 850,000 clones, around 72% found once. The sample was memory CD4+ T cells sorted from blood. All receptors come from a woman aged 30 to 39 in good health. CDR3s leave out the opening cysteine and the closing phenylalanine or tryptophan. A D gene is named only where the DNA matches it firmly.

len,d_gene,v_gene,j_gene,CDR3aa
14,-,TRBV5-4,TRBJ1-1,ASSLGAMGMKPEAF
13,TRBD2,TRBV2,TRBJ2-1,ASTRGTSGNNEQF
13,-,TRBV14,TRBJ1-2,ASSVGGLWDYGYT
10,-,TRBV29-1,TRBJ2-7,SVEVFGYEQY
11,-,TRBV5-1,TRBJ1-5,ASSLRGSQPQH
13,-,TRBV15,TRBJ2-1,ATSDRTGGYNEQF
13,-,TRBV19,TRBJ2-1,ASSTAWRGQGEQF
15,TRBD2,TRBV28,TRBJ2-1,ASSSPVTSGTINEQF
11,-,TRBV18,TRBJ1-2,ASSPPTREGYT
13,TRBD2,TRBV27,TRBJ2-1,ASRPTAGVYNEQF
11,-,TRBV6-5,TRBJ1-4,ASKVAAAEKLF
13,-,TRBV5-4,TRBJ1-4,ASSTSAGGNEKLF
10,-,TRBV19,TRBJ2-3,ASSRLADTQY